This T cell receptor (beta chain) was sequenced during a study of early T cells in non-severe SARS-CoV-2 infection. Study summary: Chains were unpaired, as sequencing was done on bulk RNA from unsorted whole blood.

The V gene end was trimmed by 1 base and the J gene end by 3 bases; junction bases not matched to a gene: 3. CDR3 length equals 15 residues. Germline V lookup: CDR1 MGHDK, CDR2 SYGVNS. This clonotype came up many times. TCRdb redid the calling of the 5' RACE reads with MiXCR, one entry per CDR3 protein. The sample consists of tens of thousands of distinct CDR3 sequences, around 7% of them appearing once. Sequencing used whole blood. The sequence derives from an adult who was a healthcare worker with PCR-confirmed SARS-CoV-2 infection or an uninfected control (not recorded which). The chain has TRBV25-1 and TRBJ2-3; TRBD1 matches 8 bases. CDR3 nucleotides: TGTGCCAGCAGTGAATGGACAGGGTTGACAGATACGCAGTATTTT. Translated, it gives CASSEWTGLTDTQYF.